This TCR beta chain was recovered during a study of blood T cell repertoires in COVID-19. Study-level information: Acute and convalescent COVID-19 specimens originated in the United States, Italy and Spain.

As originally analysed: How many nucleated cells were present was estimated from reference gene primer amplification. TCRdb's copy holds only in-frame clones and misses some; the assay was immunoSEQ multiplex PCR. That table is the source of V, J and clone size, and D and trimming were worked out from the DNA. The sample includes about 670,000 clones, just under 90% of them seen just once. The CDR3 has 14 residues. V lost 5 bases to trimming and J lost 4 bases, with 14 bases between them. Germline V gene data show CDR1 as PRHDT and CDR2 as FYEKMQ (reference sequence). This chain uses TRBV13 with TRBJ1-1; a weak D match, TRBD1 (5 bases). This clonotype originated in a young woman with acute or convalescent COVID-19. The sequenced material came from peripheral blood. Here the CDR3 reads CASSESRVITEAFF. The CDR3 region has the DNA TGTGCCAGCAGCGAGAGCAGGGTTATCACTGAAGCTTTCTTT.